This T cell receptor beta chain was observed in a study of T cells after yellow fever vaccination. This clonotype was seen many times. One entry per CDR3 protein results from TCRdb running MiXCR on the 5' RACE reads. This sample has 300,000 or so distinct CDR3 sequences; 7% to 10% occur once, and the top ten carry 17%. The CDR3 is 16 amino acids. V shed 6 bases, J shed 1 base, and the junction held 5 bases outside the gene matches. The sequence derives from a man aged 18 to 30 who received the YFV17D yellow fever vaccine. The material sequenced was PBMCs, taken roughly 47 days after the first yellow fever vaccination. The V call is TRBV12-3 or TRBV12-4, the J call TRBJ2-5; 13 positions agree with TRBD2. CDR3 bases: TGTGCCAGCAGCCCAACTAGCGGGGGGGGCCAAGAGACCCAGTACTTC. As protein: CASSPTSGGGQETQYF.